The sequence of this TCR beta chain was determined in a study of vaccination and CD4 T cells after COVID-19. The time point denotes: late sampling 161 to 241 days after vaccination in a few convalescent patients. Germline V gene data show CDR1 as MNHNS and CDR2 as SASEGT. This CDR3 comprises 14 residues. J gave up 2 bases and V 6 bases, and 7 bases lay outside the gene matches. TCRdb re-called the PCR reads through MiXCR, storing one row per CDR3 protein. The sample records about 40,000 distinct CDR3 sequences, 36% being singletons. This clonotype turned up a few times. The origin of this receptor is a human donor who had recovered from COVID-19. The rearrangement links TRBV6-1 to TRBJ2-7; 7 bases align to TRBD1. The sequenced sample was CD4+ T cells from blood, obtained about 7 months after SARS-CoV-2 vaccination. CDR3 residues: CASSETGQTYEQYF. CDR3 in DNA: TGTGCCAGCAGCGAAACGGGACAGACCTACGAGCAGTACTTC.